What follows are 12 T cell receptor beta chains derived from one specimen sequenced in a study of blood T cell repertoires in COVID-19. Using immunoSEQ multiplex PCR, the repertoire was profiled, and TCRdb retains in-frame clones only, with some absent. The sample yields hundreds of thousands of clones, about 91% seen once. The sequenced sample consisted of peripheral blood. The receptors here all came from a man younger than 35 with COVID-19, enrolled during active disease.

The gene calls are TRBV7-9 and TRBJ2-5, with TRBD1 matching over 9 bases. This CDR3 is built from 16 residues. CDR1 and CDR2 from the germline V gene are SEHNR and FQNEAQ (reference sequence). The V segment lost 5 bases and the J segment 5 bases; nucleotides outside the gene matches: 12. CDR3 coding DNA: TGTGCCAGCAGCCCCGGACAGGGCGGGACAGGGGAGACCCAGTACTTC. Translated, it gives CASSPGQGGTGETQYF.

The J gene is TRBJ1-3, the V gene TRBV15, with a tentative D call TRBD1 (6 bases). The V gene's germline CDR1 is LNHNV and CDR2 YYDKDF (reference sequence). The V gene lost 0 bases and the J gene lost 2 bases, with 8 bases spanning the gap. The CDR3 sequence is 15 residues long. In DNA form, the CDR3 reads TGTGCCACCAGCAGAGATTCAGGGGCTGGAAACACCATATATTTT. It yields the protein CATSRDSGAGNTIYF.

CDR3 coding DNA: TGTGCCAGCAAACTCCGGGACAGGGGTTACTATGGCTACACCTTC. Residues: CASKLRDRGYYGYTF. V gene TRBV5-5 combines with J gene TRBJ1-2; 10 bases are a match to TRBD1. The CDR3 runs to 15 residues. The V segment lost 6 bases and the J segment 3 bases; nucleotides outside the gene matches: 8. Germline CDR1 SGHKS, CDR2 YYEKEE (reference sequence).

The rearrangement uses TRBV18 and TRBJ1-2; 10 bases line up with TRBD1. Germline CDR1 and CDR2: KGHSH and LQKENI. CDR3 length: 16 amino acids. V lost 6 bases, J lost 8 bases, and 15 bases stayed unmatched. CDR3 protein: CASSGGTGQGVVGYTF. CDR3 coding DNA: TGTGCCAGCTCCGGGGGGACCGGACAGGGGGTAGTCGGCTACACCTTC.

The chain employs TRBV24-1 and TRBJ2-5; D gene uncertain. Germline V CDR1 and CDR2: KGHDR, SFDVKD. V was cut by 4 bases and J by 7 bases, with 9 bases left in between. The CDR3 has 12 amino acids. CDR3 nucleotides: TGTGCCACCAGTGAGCCTGCAGGGACCCAGTACTTC. It translates to CATSEPAGTQYF.

The rearrangement links TRBV27 to TRBJ2-7; possibly TRBD2 for D (5 bases). The V end lost 0 bases, the J end lost 4 bases, and 13 bases lay between the germline ends. Germline CDR1 and CDR2: MNHEY and SMNVEV (reference sequence). The CDR3 spans 15 residues. The CDR3 DNA is TGTGCCAGCAGTTTATCCTCACTAGTGAGTTACGAGCAGTACTTC. The encoded protein is CASSLSSLVSYEQYF.

This clone came up a few times. The V and J genes are TRBV7-9 and TRBJ1-2; 12 nucleotides align to TRBD1. This CDR3 has 15 amino acids. Germline CDR1 is SEHNR and CDR2 is FQNEAQ (reference sequence). The V and J ends lost 5 bases and 4 bases, in that order; junction bases with no gene match: 5. CDR3 sequence: CASSAGTGGAYGYTF. The DNA for the CDR3 is TGTGCCAGCAGCGCAGGGACAGGGGGCGCCTATGGCTACACCTTC.

The genes are TRBV3-1 (or the pseudogene TRBV3-2) and TRBJ1-3; unclear D gene. V was trimmed by 6 bases and J by 0 bases, leaving 9 bases between them. Germline V gene lookup returns CDR1 LGHDT and CDR2 YNNKEL (reference sequence). There are 14 residues in the CDR3. CDR3 residues: CASRRSSSGNTIYF. In DNA form, the CDR3 reads TGTGCCAGCAGACGGTCGAGCTCTGGAAACACCATATATTTT.

This clone was seen a handful of times. The gene calls are TRBV5-5 and TRBJ1-2; 7 bases agree with TRBD1. The CDR3 totals 13 residues. V dropped 3 bases and J dropped 8; count of bases not matched to a gene: 7. Germline CDR1 is SGHKS and CDR2 is YYEKEE (reference sequence). In DNA, the CDR3 is TGTGCCAGCAGCTCAGGACAGGTTAGGGGCTACACCTTC. Its protein product is CASSSGQVRGYTF.

This CDR3 is CASSSDRGSGYTF. DNA for the CDR3: TGTGCCAGCTCATCGGACAGGGGGAGCGGCTACACCTTC. The chain combines TRBV18 with TRBJ1-2; 10 bases match TRBD1. CDR3 length equals 13 residues. Trimming removed 5 bases from V and 8 bases from J; junction bases left unmatched: 5. Per the germline V gene, CDR1 is KGHSH and CDR2 is LQKENI.

This clone appeared a single time. The gene calls are TRBV5-1 and TRBJ2-1; D gene unclear. Germline V gene lookup returns CDR1 SGHRS and CDR2 YFSETQ. The V and J ends lost 3 bases and 0 bases respectively, with 10 bases between them. The CDR3 contains 15 residues. DNA for the CDR3: TGCGCCAGCAGCTCCCTACCGAGCTCCTACAATGAGCAGTTCTTC. Its protein is CASSSLPSSYNEQFF.

The rearrangement joins TRBV2 to TRBJ1-5; TRBD1 is a possible D gene (5 bases). CDR1 SNHLY and CDR2 FYNNEI come from the germline V gene. V lost 4 bases and J 3 bases, leaving 13 bases between the germline ends. The CDR3 is 15 residues long. The CDR3 reads CASSVQGSINQPQHF. The DNA of the CDR3 is TGTGCCAGCAGTGTCCAGGGCAGCATCAATCAGCCCCAGCATTTT.